A selection of T cell receptor beta chains follows, all from one sample in a study of T cell responses to AZD1222 COVID-19 vaccine. Measured with immunoSEQ multiplex PCR; TCRdb has only the in-frame clones, and not every one. The sample lists 90,000 to 150,000 clones; approximately 87% were seen once. The starting material was peripheral blood, obtained on day 0 of AZD1222 vaccination. Receptor source: an adult in good health. Both conserved end residues are part of each CDR3. The order of the fields is V gene, J gene, CDR3 protein.

>TRBV6-5|TRBJ1-2
CASSYSTERYGYTF
>TRBV23-1|TRBJ1-6
CASSQGGLIYSPLHF
>TRBV29-1|TRBJ1-2
CSVVFPGQGLANYGYTF
>TRBV5-1|TRBJ2-7
CASSTGLAGSYEQYF
>TRBV7-2|TRBJ2-1
CASSTYRGRQNYNEQFF
>TRBV6-1|TRBJ1-5
CASSEGTSGSNQPQHF
>TRBV12-5|TRBJ1-5
CASATNQPQHF
>TRBV5-1|TRBJ2-1
CASSFEGDEQFF
>TRBV19|TRBJ2-3
CASSKTRRDTQYF
>TRBV5-1|TRBJ2-3
CASSLAASFGDTQYF
>TRBV13|TRBJ1-1
CASSLGVTEAFF
>TRBV9|TRBJ2-1
CASSVGSGSYNEQFF
>TRBV9|TRBJ1-2
CASSASGGAGGYTF
>TRBV6-1|TRBJ1-2
CASSEGDRVNYGYTF
>TRBV19|TRBJ1-5
CASSIRGGGLSQPQHF
>TRBV5-8|TRBJ2-3
CASSLAGPSTDTQYF
>TRBV7-3|TRBJ1-5
CASSPQGQGPQHF
>TRBV6-1|TRBJ2-3
CASSEIRGSTDTQYF
>TRBV6-1|TRBJ1-1
CASSEEGQGVAEAFF
>TRBV7-6|TRBJ1-4
CASSQGRAKSVNEKLFF
>TRBV5-5|TRBJ1-1
CASSPITGYTEAFF
>TRBV5-5|TRBJ2-3
CASSDGHPADTQYF
>TRBV27|TRBJ1-1
CASSLWQANTEAFF
>TRBV18|TRBJ2-4
CASSPPGRVAKNIQYF
>TRBV15|TRBJ1-4
CATSSRQGAKEKLFF
>TRBV18|TRBJ1-1
CASSPLEGLLAEAFF
>TRBV5-8|TRBJ1-5
CASSLLGLQPQHF
>TRBV18|TRBJ1-6
CASSPQGTPNSPLHF
>TRBV25-1|TRBJ2-1
CASRRHNGDNEQFF
>TRBV20-1|TRBJ2-5
CSASGRTRSAETQYF
>TRBV7-3|TRBJ1-1
CASSLTGQRNTEAFF
>TRBV12-3/TRBV12-4|TRBJ2-7
CASVQGAGEQYF
>TRBV6-5|TRBJ2-1
CASSLQGYYNEQFF
>TRBV6-5|TRBJ1-1
CASSIVGETEAFF
>TRBV14|TRBJ2-2
CASSQTGRGAPGTGELFF
>TRBV4-2|TRBJ1-2
CAARWRRVNYGYTF
>TRBV2|TRBJ2-3
CASRLSGGGFDTQYF
>TRBV11-3|TRBJ2-5
CASSLGSGVETQYF
>TRBV2|TRBJ1-2
CASSEEGMGYGYTF
>TRBV20-1|TRBJ1-2
CSASPFTNYGYTF
>TRBV7-9|TRBJ1-5
CASSLGDRGRNQPQHF
>TRBV9|TRBJ1-6
CASSVGFQNSPLHF
>TRBV5-1|TRBJ2-7
CASSWGQGSDPGQYF
>TRBV12-5|TRBJ2-1
CASGLVGLGVSSYNEQFF
>TRBV7-2|TRBJ1-2
CASSLVGTTANYGYTF